The 3 T cell receptor beta chains reported below all come from one sample, sequenced in a study of blood T cell repertoires in COVID-19 (dated by TCRdb to about 2020). Libraries were prepared through the immunoSEQ multiplex PCR assay. The table was pulled from immuneACCESS by TCRdb, which kept in-frame rearrangements only. Such tables lose some clones; where checked, under half of the loss comes from unresolved V genes, and the rest has no known cause. The table for this sample lists about 98,000 clones; roughly nine tenths of them were counted only once. 4% to 5.5% of the sample belongs to the ten largest clones. The sequencing input was peripheral blood. These TCRs come from a woman between 45 and 60 years old with COVID-19, enrolled during active disease.

The chain recombines TRBV7-2 with TRBJ1-3; D is uncertain. The germline CDR1 and CDR2 sequences are SGHTA and FQGNSA. This CDR3 region has 15 residues. V shed 5 bases and J shed 0 bases, with 11 bases lying between them. CDR3 region: CASSPSQSSGNTIYF. The CDR3 region has the DNA TGTGCCAGCAGCCCCTCACAGTCCTCTGGAAACACCATATATTTT.

This clone is a singleton in its sample. V usage is TRBV28 and J usage is TRBJ2-1; D is ambiguous. This CDR3 spans 13 amino acids. Germline CDR1 MDHEN, CDR2 SYDVKM. V was trimmed by 1 base and J by 5 bases, leaving 6 bases between them. The CDR3 region has the DNA TGTGCCAGCAGTTTATTGCAGGACAATGAGCAGTTCTTC. As protein: CASSLLQDNEQFF.

The chain joins TRBV27 to TRBJ1-4; D possibly corresponds to TRBD1 (5 bases). V was pared by 8 bases and J by 8 bases, with 15 bases between. The CDR3 has 13 residues. Per germline, CDR1 MNHEY and CDR2 SMNVEV (reference sequence). CDR3 protein: CASSAGFGEKLFF. The CDR3 DNA reads as TGTGCCAGCTCGGCAGGGTTCGGGGAAAAACTGTTTTTT. Variable domain in full (rest from reference TRBV27 and TRBJ1-4): EAQVTQNPRYLITVTGKKLTVTCSQNMNHEYMSWYRQDPGLGLRQIYYSMNVEVTDKGDVPEGYKVSRKEKRNFPLILESPSPNQTSLYFCASSAGFGEKLFFGSGTQLSVL.